A single T cell receptor (beta chain) is shown here with its context. In the source study's methods: Estimation of nucleated cell counts was performed using reference gene primer amplification. Sequencing was performed with immunoSEQ multiplex PCR; in TCRdb, only in-frame clones are kept and a portion is missing. V and J calls and clone size come straight from that table; D and trimming were deduced from the DNA. Seen here are 250,000 or so clones, approximately 80% observed once, and the top ten hold 4.7%. Per the germline V gene, CDR1 is SGHRS and CDR2 is YFSETQ. The CDR3 has 16 residues. J lost 3 bases, V lost 4 bases, and 12 bases had no gene match. This sample is drawn from a study of blood T cell repertoires in COVID-19. Across the whole study: Sites across the United States, Italy and Spain contributed samples from acute and convalescent COVID-19. From T cells, B-cell-depleted T cells, or PBMCs came the material, which was cDNA or gDNA.

The receptor was derived from a woman aged 65 to 85 with acute or convalescent COVID-19. The chain employs TRBV5-1 and TRBJ2-7; TRBD1 agrees at 8 bases. The specimen sequenced was peripheral blood. The CDR3 DNA reads TGCGCCAGCAGCCGTCTGGGACAGGCATTTGTCTACGAGCAGTACTTC. Encoded protein: CASSRLGQAFVYEQYF.